This T cell receptor beta chain was sequenced during a study of blood T cell repertoires in COVID-19. About the study: COVID-19 samples from acute and convalescent phases originated in the United States, Italy and Spain.

As handled by the study authors: Quantification of nucleated cells was approximated via reference gene primer amplification. Sequencing was performed with immunoSEQ multiplex PCR; in TCRdb, only in-frame clones are kept and a portion is missing. Clone size and the V and J calls come from that table; the DNA yielded D and trimming. This table holds some 96,000 clones, approximately 80% found once. V gave up 0 bases and J gave up 2 bases; unmatched junction bases: 10. Germline-derived CDR1 and CDR2 are SGHRS and YFSETQ. The CDR3 is 17 amino acids. The sequence was collected from a man aged 45 to 65 with active or convalescent COVID-19. The source material was peripheral blood. This chain joins TRBV5-1 and TRBJ2-7, with TRBD2 matching over 8 bases. CDR3 region: CASSLVGSGIPTYEQYF. Written as DNA, the CDR3 is TGCGCCAGCAGCTTGGTGGGTAGCGGGATTCCTACCTACGAGCAGTACTTC.